The T cell receptor (beta chain) described here comes from a study of shared T cell receptors in the human thymus. This clone was counted only a few times. This CDR3 is built from 14 residues. The V gene's germline CDR1 is WSHSY and CDR2 SAAADI. With 2 bases removed from V and 2 bases from J, the gap between germline ends came to 7 bases. TCRdb's copy holds only in-frame clones and misses some; the assay was immunoSEQ multiplex PCR. The sample includes almost 550,000 clones, around 82% of them seen just once. The same data also contributed to another study, on human thymus T cells. According to that study: Finnish infants who were healthy and having corrective surgery for congenital heart defects made up the donors. Thymus pieces cut out during corrective heart surgery were the tissue that was used.

What was sequenced was thymocytes. This clonotype originated in a boy under three years old with a congenital heart defect. The chain has TRBV10-2 and TRBJ1-3; D ambiguous. CDR3 amino acids: CASSENRAGNTIYF. The CDR3 DNA reads as TGCGCCAGCAGTGAGAACCGGGCTGGAAACACCATATATTTT.